A selection of T cell receptor beta chains follows, all from one sample in a study of early T cells in non-severe SARS-CoV-2 infection. TCRdb analysed the 5' RACE reads with MiXCR anew, one entry per CDR3 protein. The sample has roughly 100,000 distinct CDR3 sequences; about an eighth are singletons. Sequenced material: whole blood. The receptors come from an adult who was a healthcare worker with PCR-confirmed SARS-CoV-2 infection or an uninfected control (not recorded which). Both conserved end residues are part of each CDR3. Each record gives: V gene, D gene, J gene, CDR3 protein. The D gene is left open where the match is weak.

>TRBV29-1|TRBD1|TRBJ1-1
CSPNRGPNTEAFF
>TRBV12-3/TRBV12-4|-|TRBJ2-5
CASSLHQETQYF
>TRBV19|-|TRBJ1-2
CASSSWVVYGYTF
>TRBV14|-|TRBJ2-7
CASSQVNKTYEQYF
>TRBV5-6|-|TRBJ2-1
CASSHGGLNSYNEQFF
>TRBV20-1|-|TRBJ2-7
CSASTLGGGRDEQYF
>TRBV3-1|TRBD2|TRBJ2-2
CASSRASGSPGELFF
>TRBV28|-|TRBJ2-7
CASSLAGTGYEQYF
>TRBV28|-|TRBJ2-6
CASASPSKAGANVLTF
>TRBV11-2|-|TRBJ2-7
CASSFTLSDEQYF
>TRBV6-4|TRBD2|TRBJ2-1
CASSVFAGGGNEQFF
>TRBV28|-|TRBJ1-1
CASSLWGYVTSSRPMSAFF
>TRBV19|-|TRBJ1-5
CASSYGNQPQHF
>TRBV2|-|TRBJ2-3
CASSPLEGGTDTQYF
>TRBV4-1|-|TRBJ1-5
CASSQELYSNQPQHF
>TRBV7-2|-|TRBJ2-3
CASTRRATTDTQYF
>TRBV20-1|-|TRBJ2-3
CSARDSRAAPDTQYF
>TRBV11-2|TRBD1|TRBJ2-7
CASSSSGTGASYEQYF
>TRBV28|-|TRBJ2-5
CASSLWWAYETQYF
>TRBV20-1|TRBD2|TRBJ2-3
CSARDGSGRTTDTQYF
>TRBV12-3/TRBV12-4|-|TRBJ1-1
CASATRGGNTEAFF
>TRBV11-2|-|TRBJ2-2
CASSFLRGNTGELFF
>TRBV7-9|TRBD1|TRBJ1-1
CASSPGQGARTEAFF
>TRBV20-1|TRBD2|TRBJ2-5
CSASLAGVAETQYF
>TRBV21-1|-|TRBJ2-1
CASSNGRWEQFF
>TRBV6-5|TRBD2|TRBJ2-5
CASSYPGGETQYF
>TRBV14|-|TRBJ2-3
CASSQDYTQYF
>TRBV20-1|TRBD1|TRBJ2-2
CSAEDRGRATGELFF
>TRBV6-6|-|TRBJ2-7
CASRESSYEQYF
>TRBV7-4|-|TRBJ1-2
CASSSQGLPESNYGYTF
>TRBV4-1|TRBD2|TRBJ2-3
CASSQEQRGGTDTQYF
>TRBV20-1|-|TRBJ1-1
CSARDWSRGGGTEAFF
>TRBV28|TRBD2|TRBJ2-1
CASSLAGGLYNEQFF
>TRBV20-1|TRBD2|TRBJ2-4
CSASPRRTDSGTKNIQYF
>TRBV5-1|-|TRBJ1-1
CASSNQQGPSMNTEAFF
>TRBV6-5|TRBD1|TRBJ1-4
CASSYAQGASNEKLFF
>TRBV10-3|-|TRBJ1-6
CAIKAPGDISPLHF
>TRBV29-1|-|TRBJ2-3
CSVELRDKGTDTQYF